This is a list of T cell receptor beta chains from one sample in a study of shared clonotypes between healthy human individuals. Generated by immunoSEQ multiplex PCR, the TCRdb table keeps only in-frame clones and is missing some. The profile shows a few million clones, under 95% of them singletons. The specimen sequenced was naive CD4+ T cells from PBMCs. Source of these receptors: a young man in good health. Some clones in this sample may be carry-over from other donors' samples. CDR3s include the opening cysteine and the closing phenylalanine or tryptophan. Each record gives: CDR3 length, J gene, V gene, CDR3 protein.

15	TRBJ1-2	TRBV4-2	CASSQAGQGLDGYTF
16	TRBJ2-2	TRBV2	CASSLAGGMNTGELFF
15	TRBJ2-5	TRBV7-2	CASSLAGGRGETQYF
20	TRBJ2-5	TRBV30	CAWSALDTAGGGLGLETQYF
13	TRBJ1-5	TRBV5-1	CASSLGTDQPQHF
15	TRBJ1-2	TRBV30	CAWSAGLGVVYGYTF
15	TRBJ1-5	TRBV19	CASSIGGFVDTAQHF
14	TRBJ1-1	TRBV5-1	CASMVRRGNTEAFF
16	TRBJ1-2	TRBV5-4	CASSLPAGGSNYGYTF
15	TRBJ1-4	TRBV30	CAWSVNKGSNEKLFF
16	TRBJ1-2	TRBV28	CASFVGGTGKNIGYTF
14	TRBJ2-3	TRBV5-1	CASSPTGGPDTQYF
15	TRBJ2-1	TRBV2	CASGQETSGYNEQFF
15	TRBJ1-1	TRBV7-3	CASSLEGAAGTEAFF
15	TRBJ1-6	TRBV29-1	CSPDRRGGNNSPLHF
15	TRBJ1-5	TRBV28	CASSPDRGQNQPQHF
14	TRBJ2-5	TRBV5-1	CASSLQGQQETQYF
14	TRBJ2-7	TRBV6-1	CASSGSGATYEQYF
13	TRBJ2-7	TRBV13	CASSLDRIGEQYF
13	TRBJ2-1	TRBV5-1	CASSFVPSNEQFF